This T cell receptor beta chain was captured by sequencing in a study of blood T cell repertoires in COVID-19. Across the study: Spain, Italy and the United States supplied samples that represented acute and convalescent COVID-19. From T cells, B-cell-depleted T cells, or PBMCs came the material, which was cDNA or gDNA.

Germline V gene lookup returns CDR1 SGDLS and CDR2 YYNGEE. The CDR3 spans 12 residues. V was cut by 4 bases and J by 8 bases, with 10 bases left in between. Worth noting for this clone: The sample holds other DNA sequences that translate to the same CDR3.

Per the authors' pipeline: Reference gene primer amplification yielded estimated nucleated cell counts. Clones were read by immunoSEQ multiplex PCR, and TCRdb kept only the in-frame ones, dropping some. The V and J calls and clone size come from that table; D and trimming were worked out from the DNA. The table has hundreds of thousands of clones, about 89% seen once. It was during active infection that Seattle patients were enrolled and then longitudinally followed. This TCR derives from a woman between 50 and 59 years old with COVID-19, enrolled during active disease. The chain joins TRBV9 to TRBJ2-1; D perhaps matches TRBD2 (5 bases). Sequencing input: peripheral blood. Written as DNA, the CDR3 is TGTGCCAGCAGCCCCGGAGGCGATGAGCAGTTCTTC. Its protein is CASSPGGDEQFF.